The 9 T cell receptor beta chains below come from one sample, sequenced in a study of cytomegalovirus exposure and HLA in healthy donors. This PCR relied on a set of 60 Vbeta primers and 13 Jbeta primers. Assay used: immunoSEQ multiplex PCR; TCRdb lists only in-frame clones, some missing. The sample lists under 95,000 clones; more than 75% were seen once. The specimen sequenced was PBMCs. The receptor set was obtained from a woman aged 40 to 49 in good health and CMV-seropositive.

This clone was detected a few times. The rearrangement links TRBV28 to TRBJ2-7; 9 bases match TRBD2. J gave up 1 base and V 8 bases, and 3 bases lay outside the gene matches. The CDR3 has 13 residues. Germline lookup yields CDR1 MDHEN and CDR2 SYDVKM. CDR3 nucleotides: TGTGCCAGCGCTAGCGGGGATTCCTACGAGCAGTACTTC. Encoded protein: CASASGDSYEQYF.

In this sample, this clone turned up a few times. CDR3: CASSPRTGDYNEQFF. CDR3 nucleotides: TGCGCCAGCAGCCCCCGGACAGGGGACTACAATGAGCAGTTCTTC. This rearrangement joins TRBV5-1 to TRBJ2-1; 9 nucleotides match TRBD1. The CDR3 is made up of 15 amino acids. Looked up from germline, CDR1 is SGHRS and CDR2 is YFSETQ. With V trimmed by 4 bases and J by 3 bases, 5 bases remained unmatched.

The V gene is TRBV19, the J gene TRBJ2-7; TRBD2 agrees at 10 bases. Germline loops: CDR1 LNHDA, CDR2 SQIVND (reference sequence). There are 15 residues in the CDR3. Trimming took 5 bases from V and 3 from J; bases not matched to a gene: 7. In DNA, the CDR3 is TGTGCCAGTAGTCTCTCTAGCGGGGGCAACTACGAGCAGTACTTC. Translating it yields CASSLSSGGNYEQYF.

The chain recombines TRBV2 with TRBJ2-7; 10 bases match TRBD2. The length of the CDR3 is 14 residues. Trimming took 7 bases from V and 4 from J; bases not matched to a gene: 7. The V gene's germline CDR1 is SNHLY and CDR2 FYNNEI. The CDR3: CASTWGTSEYEQYF. The CDR3 nucleotides read TGTGCCAGCACCTGGGGGACTAGCGAATACGAGCAGTACTTC.

V gene TRBV2 combines with J gene TRBJ1-5; D is ambiguous. This CDR3 region has 15 residues. Trimming removed 6 bases at V and 3 bases at J, with 15 bases between. The germline V gene has CDR1 SNHLY and CDR2 FYNNEI. The CDR3 is CASRLGAGFNQPQHF. In DNA form, the CDR3 reads TGTGCCAGCAGACTAGGAGCTGGTTTCAATCAGCCCCAGCATTTT.

V is TRBV7-9 and J is TRBJ2-2; possibly TRBD2 for D (5 bases). The CDR3 extends over 14 amino acids. V was pared by 2 bases and J by 3 bases, with 7 bases between. Germline values: CDR1 SEHNR, CDR2 FQNEAQ (reference sequence). The CDR3 spells CASSLKEDTGELFF. For the CDR3, the DNA is TGTGCCAGCAGCTTAAAGGAGGACACCGGGGAGCTGTTTTTT.

The chain recombines TRBV25-1 with TRBJ1-1; D not resolved. In germline, CDR1 is MGHDK, CDR2 SYGVNS. The CDR3 runs 11 residues. V lost 9 bases and J lost 0, with 5 bases in between. CDR3 residues: CASSLNTEAFF. The CDR3 DNA is TGTGCCAGTTCATTGAACACTGAAGCTTTCTTT.

The gene calls are TRBV6-1 and TRBJ2-7, with 9 bases aligning to TRBD2. Germline V gene data show CDR1 as MNHNS and CDR2 as SASEGT. The CDR3 contains 15 residues. The V and J ends lost 0 bases and 3 bases, in that order; junction bases with no gene match: 3. CDR3 DNA sequence: TGTGCCAGCAGTGAAGCTCCGACTAGCGGCTACGAGCAGTACTTC. It yields the protein CASSEAPTSGYEQYF.

The CDR3 sequence: CAWSVRAGGHEQYF. The CDR3, as DNA: TGTGCCTGGAGTGTAAGGGCAGGGGGCCACGAGCAGTACTTC. V and J are TRBV30 and TRBJ2-7; TRBD1 aligns across 8 bases. Germline V gene data show CDR1 as GTSNPN and CDR2 as SVGIG (reference sequence). The CDR3 has 14 residues. V gave up 0 bases and J gave up 5 bases; unmatched junction bases: 6.